This T cell receptor (beta chain) was recorded in a study of OX40 agonist ivuxolimab in advanced cancers. In the study overall: Checkpoint inhibitors had been given previously to 35% to 50% of patients.

This CDR3 comprises 14 residues. Unmatched junction bases numbered 10, after V lost 6 bases and J lost 8 bases. Germline V gene lookup returns CDR1 MNHEY and CDR2 SMNVEV (reference sequence). TCRdb's copy holds only in-frame clones and misses some; the assay was immunoSEQ multiplex PCR. This table has around 47,000 clones, roughly 80% appearing once. Points on this clone: Antigen: not known.

The study, taken as a whole, reports: Researchers did not determine the expanded peripheral T cells' antigen specificity.

Sequences were derived from CD4+ or CD8+ T cells sorted from blood, sampled in a trial of the OX40 agonist ivuxolimab. The chain carries TRBV27 and TRBJ1-2, with TRBD1 matching 9 bases. This receptor was taken from an adult with an advanced solid tumor such as melanoma, head and neck, liver or kidney cancer. The CDR3 is CASSSGQGIGGYTF. The CDR3 DNA reads as TGTGCCAGCAGCTCTGGACAGGGGATAGGCGGCTACACCTTC.